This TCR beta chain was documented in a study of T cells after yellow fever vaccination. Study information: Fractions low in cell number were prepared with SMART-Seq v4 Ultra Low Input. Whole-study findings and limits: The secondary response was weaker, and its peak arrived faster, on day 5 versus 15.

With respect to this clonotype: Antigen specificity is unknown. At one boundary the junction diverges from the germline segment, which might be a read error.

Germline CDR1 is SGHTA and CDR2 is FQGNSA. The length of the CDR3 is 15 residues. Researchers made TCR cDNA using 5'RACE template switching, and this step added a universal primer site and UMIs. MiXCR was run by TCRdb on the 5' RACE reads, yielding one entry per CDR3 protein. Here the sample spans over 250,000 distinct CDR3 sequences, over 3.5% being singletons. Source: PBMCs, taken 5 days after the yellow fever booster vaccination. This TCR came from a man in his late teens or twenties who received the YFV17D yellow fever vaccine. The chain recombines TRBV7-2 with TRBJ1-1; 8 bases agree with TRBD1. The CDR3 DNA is TGTTCCAGCAGCAGACCAGGGGGCGCGGCCACTGAAGCTTTCTTT. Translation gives CSSSRPGGAATEAFF.